The rows below give T cell receptor beta chains drawn from one sample of a study of PD-L1 blockade in urothelial cancer. The method was immunoSEQ multiplex PCR; TCRdb's version includes in-frame clones alone and lacks a portion of them. The profile shows just over 35,000 clones, more than 35% of them singletons. Sequencing was performed on tumor tissue, taken before atezolizumab (anti-PD-L1) treatment. These receptors were taken from a man aged 60 to 75 with urothelial cancer. The CDR3 runs from the conserved cysteine through the conserved F or W.

>TRBV6-8
CASSKTGTASYEQYF
>TRBV9
CASSAVAGNQETQYF
>TRBV6-8
CASEGQGAGGYTF
>TRBV6-8
CASSLMGLAKDTQYF
>TRBV9
CASSLGESRSYEQYF
>TRBV7-1
CASSLRTGETQYF
>TRBV6-8
CASNSYRTADTQYF
>TRBV6-8
CASKGAQGSTEAFF
>TRBV14
CASGRQAYTEAFF
>TRBV19
CASSIDRDAIYGYTF
>TRBV14
CASSQARFTETQYF
>TRBV29-1
CSVGGENGEKLFF
>TRBV5-1
CASSYRPDRGDGYTF
>TRBV11-3
CASSPGTGIDEQFF
>TRBV11-3
CASSLDYFTDTQYF
>TRBV10-3
CANKPGTGFTEAFF
>TRBV19
CASSTGTGGNEQYF
>TRBV5-1
CASSGQGHTGELFF
>TRBV19
CASSIGAPLGNEQFF
>TRBV30
CAWSDNGRVTYF
>TRBV19
CASSTRPHPSGNTIYF
>TRBV11-3
CASSFPPGTSGGVETQYF
>TRBV30
CAWSPQGDQPQHF
>TRBV6-8
CASSDGASGYNEQFF
>TRBV6-8
CASRTVSYQPQHF
>TRBV6-8
CASSYSTVERGTVETQYF
>TRBV30
CAWKGGVNTGELFF
>TRBV28
CASSLIQAGYTF
>TRBV19
CASSIDQGYGYTF
>TRBV9
CASSVDGGHEQYF
>TRBV6-8
CATVIGGSTDTQYF
>TRBV25-1
CASSMGGASYEQYF
>TRBV28
CASSLYFASGTGEQFF
>TRBV11-3
CASSLEAGLITHEQYF
>TRBV10-2
CASRGQSQETQYF
>TRBV5-1
CASSLGRVGTEAFF
>TRBV10-1
CASSDQETQYF
>TRBV29-1
CSAGGTGSGNTIYF
>TRBV6-7
CASSEGGAVEQYF
>TRBV6-8
CASSEIALAGKSNEQFF
>TRBV9
CASSVAPGVSGELFF